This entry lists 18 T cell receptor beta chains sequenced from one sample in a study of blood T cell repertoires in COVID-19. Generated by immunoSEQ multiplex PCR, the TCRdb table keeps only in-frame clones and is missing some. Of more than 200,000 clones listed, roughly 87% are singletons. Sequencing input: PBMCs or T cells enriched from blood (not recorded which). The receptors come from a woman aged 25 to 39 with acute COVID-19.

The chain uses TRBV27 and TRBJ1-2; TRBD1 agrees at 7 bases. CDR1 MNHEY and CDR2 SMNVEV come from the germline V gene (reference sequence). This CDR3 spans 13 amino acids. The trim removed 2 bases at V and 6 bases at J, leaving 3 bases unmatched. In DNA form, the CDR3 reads TGTGCCAGCAGTTTAGGGGACAGCAATGGCTACACCTTC. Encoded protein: CASSLGDSNGYTF.

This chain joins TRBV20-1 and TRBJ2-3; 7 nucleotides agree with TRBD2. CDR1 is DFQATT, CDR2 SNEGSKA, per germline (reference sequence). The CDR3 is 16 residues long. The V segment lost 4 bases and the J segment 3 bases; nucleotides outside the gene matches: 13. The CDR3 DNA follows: TGCAGTGCTAATGACCCCAGGGCGGGACTAACAGATACGCAGTATTTT. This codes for CSANDPRAGLTDTQYF.

Written as DNA, the CDR3 is TGTGCCAGCAGTGGTGGACAGGGGCCTCAGCCCCAGCATTTT. The encoded protein is CASSGGQGPQPQHF. The V and J genes are TRBV2 and TRBJ1-5; TRBD1 matches at 9 bases. Germline CDR1 and CDR2: SNHLY and FYNNEI. CDR3 length: 14 residues. J gave up 6 bases and V 4 bases, and 4 bases lay outside the gene matches. The whole variable domain, remainder taken from reference TRBV2 and TRBJ1-5, is EPEVTQTPSHQVTQMGQEVILRCVPISNHLYFYWYRQILGQKVEFLVSFYNNEISEKSEIFDDQFSVERPDGSNFTLKIRSTKLEDSAMYFCASSGGQGPQPQHFGDGTRLSIL.

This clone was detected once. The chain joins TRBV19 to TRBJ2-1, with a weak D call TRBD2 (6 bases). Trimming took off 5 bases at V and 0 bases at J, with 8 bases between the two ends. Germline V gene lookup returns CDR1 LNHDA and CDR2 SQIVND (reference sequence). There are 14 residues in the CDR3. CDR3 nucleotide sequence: TGTGCCAGTAGTCCGGGACTCTCCTACAATGAGCAGTTCTTC. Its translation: CASSPGLSYNEQFF.

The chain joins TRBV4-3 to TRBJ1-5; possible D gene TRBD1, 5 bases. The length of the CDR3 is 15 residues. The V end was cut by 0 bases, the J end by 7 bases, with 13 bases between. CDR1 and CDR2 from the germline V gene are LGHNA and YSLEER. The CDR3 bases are TGCGCCAGCAGCCAAGATGGGGGGGAAGGACAGCCCCAGCATTTT. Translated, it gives CASSQDGGEGQPQHF.

The CDR3 protein is CASSLLGAQHF. CDR3 sequence (DNA): TGTGCCAGCAGTCTCCTCGGGGCCCAGCATTTT. V and J are TRBV12-3 or TRBV12-4 and TRBJ1-5; the D is unclear. CDR3 length: 11 amino acids. V gave up 5 bases and J gave up 11 bases, with 10 bases separating them.

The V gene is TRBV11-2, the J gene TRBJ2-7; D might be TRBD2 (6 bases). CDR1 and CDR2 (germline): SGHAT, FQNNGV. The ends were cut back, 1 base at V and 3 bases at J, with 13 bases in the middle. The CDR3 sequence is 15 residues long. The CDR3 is CASSLGGGENYEQYF. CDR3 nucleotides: TGTGCCAGCAGCTTAGGCGGAGGGGAGAACTACGAGCAGTACTTC.

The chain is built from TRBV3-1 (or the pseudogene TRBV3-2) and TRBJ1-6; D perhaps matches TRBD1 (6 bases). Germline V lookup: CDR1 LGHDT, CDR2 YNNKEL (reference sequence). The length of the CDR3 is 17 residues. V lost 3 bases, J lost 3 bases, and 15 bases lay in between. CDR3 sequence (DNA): TGTGCCAGCAGCCAGATCAACCGGGACATCTATAATTCACCCCTCCACTTT. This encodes CASSQINRDIYNSPLHF.

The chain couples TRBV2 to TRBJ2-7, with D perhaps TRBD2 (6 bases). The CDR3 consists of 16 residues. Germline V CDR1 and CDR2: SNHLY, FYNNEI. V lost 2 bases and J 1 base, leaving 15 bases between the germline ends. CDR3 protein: CASSEPRAGRSYEQYF. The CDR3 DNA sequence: TGTGCCAGCAGTGAACCCCGGGCGGGACGTTCCTACGAGCAGTACTTC.

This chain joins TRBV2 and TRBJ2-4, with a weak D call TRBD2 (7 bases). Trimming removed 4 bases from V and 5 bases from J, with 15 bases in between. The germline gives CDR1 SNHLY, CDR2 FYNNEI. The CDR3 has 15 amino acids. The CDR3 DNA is TGTGCCAGCAGTGGCACGGGGGGCAGAGAAAACATTCAGTACTTC. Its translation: CASSGTGGRENIQYF.

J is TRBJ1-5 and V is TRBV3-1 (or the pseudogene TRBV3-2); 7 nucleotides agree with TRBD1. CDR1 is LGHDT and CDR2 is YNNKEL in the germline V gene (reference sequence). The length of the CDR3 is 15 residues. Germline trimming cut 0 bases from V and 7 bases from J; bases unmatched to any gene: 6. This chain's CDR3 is CASSQDSGGRQPQHF. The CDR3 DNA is TGTGCCAGCAGCCAAGATTCAGGGGGGCGGCAGCCCCAGCATTTT.

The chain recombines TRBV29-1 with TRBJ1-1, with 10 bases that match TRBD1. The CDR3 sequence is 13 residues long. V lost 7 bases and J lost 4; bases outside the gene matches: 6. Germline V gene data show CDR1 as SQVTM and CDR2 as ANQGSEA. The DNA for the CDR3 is TGCAGCGCCCGACAGGGGGCGCGCACTGAAGCTTTCTTT. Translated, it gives CSARQGARTEAFF.

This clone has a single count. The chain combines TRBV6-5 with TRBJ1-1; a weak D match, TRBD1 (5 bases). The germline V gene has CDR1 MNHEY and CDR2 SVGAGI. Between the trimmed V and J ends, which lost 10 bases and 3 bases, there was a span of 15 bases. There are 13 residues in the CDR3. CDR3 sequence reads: CATGRGRDTEAFF. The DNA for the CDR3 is TGTGCCACCGGGAGGGGAAGGGACACTGAAGCTTTCTTT.

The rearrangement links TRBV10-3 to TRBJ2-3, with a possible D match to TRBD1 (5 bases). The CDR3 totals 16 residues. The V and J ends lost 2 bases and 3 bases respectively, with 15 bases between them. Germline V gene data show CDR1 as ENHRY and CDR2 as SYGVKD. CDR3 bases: TGTGCCATCAGTGAGCAGGGCATCTCTCCAACAGATACGCAGTATTTT. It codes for CAISEQGISPTDTQYF.

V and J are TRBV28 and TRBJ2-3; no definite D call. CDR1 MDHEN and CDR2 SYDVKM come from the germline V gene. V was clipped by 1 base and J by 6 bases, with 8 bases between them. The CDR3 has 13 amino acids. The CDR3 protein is CASSLSPFDTQYF. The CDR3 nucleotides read TGTGCCAGCAGTTTATCCCCTTTTGATACGCAGTATTTT.

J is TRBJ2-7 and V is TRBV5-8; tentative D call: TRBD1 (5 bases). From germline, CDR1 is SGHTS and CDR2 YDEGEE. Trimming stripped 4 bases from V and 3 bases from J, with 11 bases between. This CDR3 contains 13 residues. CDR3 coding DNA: TGTGCCAGCAGCGCTGGGCAGGGCTACGAGCAGTACTTC. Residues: CASSAGQGYEQYF. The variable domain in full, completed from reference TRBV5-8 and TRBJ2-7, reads EAGVTQSPTHLIKTRGQQATLRCSPISGHTSVYWYQQALGLGLQFLLWYDEGEERNRGNFPPRFSGRQFPNYSSELNVNALELEDSALYLCASSAGQGYEQYFGPGTRLTVT.

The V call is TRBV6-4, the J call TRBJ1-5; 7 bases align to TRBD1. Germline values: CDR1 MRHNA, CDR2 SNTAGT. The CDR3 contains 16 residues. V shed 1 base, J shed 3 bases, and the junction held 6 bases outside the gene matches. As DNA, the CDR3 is TGTGCCAGCAGTGACTATGGGACAGCACTCAATCAGCCCCAGCATTTT. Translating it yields CASSDYGTALNQPQHF.

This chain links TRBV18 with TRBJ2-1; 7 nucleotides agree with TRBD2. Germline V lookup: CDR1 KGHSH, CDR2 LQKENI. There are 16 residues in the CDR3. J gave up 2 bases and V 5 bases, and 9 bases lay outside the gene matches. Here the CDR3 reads CASSAASGVAYNEQFF. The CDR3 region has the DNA TGTGCCAGCTCAGCTGCTAGCGGAGTAGCCTACAATGAGCAGTTCTTC. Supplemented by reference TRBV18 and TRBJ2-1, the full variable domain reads NAGVMQNPRHLVRRRGQEARLRCSPMKGHSHVYWYRQLPEEGLKFMVYLQKENIIDESGMPKERFSAEFPKEGPSILRIQQVVRGDSAAYFCASSAASGVAYNEQFFGPGTRLTVL.